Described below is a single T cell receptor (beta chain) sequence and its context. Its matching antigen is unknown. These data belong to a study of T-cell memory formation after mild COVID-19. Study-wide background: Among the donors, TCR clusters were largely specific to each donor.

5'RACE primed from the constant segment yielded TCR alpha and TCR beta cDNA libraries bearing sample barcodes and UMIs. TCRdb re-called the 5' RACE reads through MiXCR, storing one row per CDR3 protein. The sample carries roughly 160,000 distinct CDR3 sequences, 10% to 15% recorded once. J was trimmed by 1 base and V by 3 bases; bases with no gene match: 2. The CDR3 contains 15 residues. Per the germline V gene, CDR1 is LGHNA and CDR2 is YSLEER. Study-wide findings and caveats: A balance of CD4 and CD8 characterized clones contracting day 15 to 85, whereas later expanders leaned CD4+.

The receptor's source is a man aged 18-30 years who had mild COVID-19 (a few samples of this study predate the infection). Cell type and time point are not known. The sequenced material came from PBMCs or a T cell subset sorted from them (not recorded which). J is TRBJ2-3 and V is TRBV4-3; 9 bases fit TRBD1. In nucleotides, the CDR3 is TGCGCCAGCAGCCATCGGGACAGGGGCACAGATACGCAGTATTTT. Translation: CASSHRDRGTDTQYF.